This T cell receptor (beta chain) was observed in a study of regulatory T cells in long-lasting Graves disease. The time point is: newly diagnosed GD, antithyroid drugs for less than 3 months. RNA from PBMCs was the source of the TCR library. According to the study, TCR beta libraries were built with iRepertoire HTBI primers and CDR3-region Arm-PCR. TCRdb reprocessed the multiplex PCR reads via MiXCR and lists one record per CDR3 protein. The table records a few hundred thousand distinct CDR3 sequences, 14% of them present only once. This CDR3 has 14 residues. The V end lost 6 bases, the J end lost 1 base, and 12 bases lay between the germline ends. Germline CDR1 is MGHRA and CDR2 is YSYEKL. This same sample was also taken into another study, of T cells in Graves' hyperthyroidism and ophthalmopathy. That paper adds: A set of HTBI primers served as the primers for a first-round RT-PCR of the TCR CDR3.

The V and J genes are TRBV4-1 and TRBJ1-1; no clear D gene. The sequences come from peripheral blood mononuclear cells (PBMCs), collected at new diagnosis, from a patient treated with antithyroid drugs. The TCR originated in a woman between 45 and 65 years old with Graves disease. The CDR3: CASRNPSGNTEAFF. The DNA for the CDR3 is TGCGCCAGCAGAAATCCAAGTGGGAACACTGAAGCTTTCTTT.